The 2 T cell receptor beta chains presented below share a single source sample, sequenced in a study of long-term antiretroviral therapy in people with HIV. The assay used was immunoSEQ (version v3.0), run at survey level. The method was immunoSEQ multiplex PCR; TCRdb's version includes in-frame clones alone and lacks a portion of them. The sample carries about 24,000 clones, 80% to 85% recorded once. The source was unsorted PBMCs, collected 4.1 to 4.5 years after starting antiretroviral therapy. Every receptor here comes from a man aged 25 to 40 with HIV.

The chain joins TRBV28 to TRBJ2-7; 7 positions match TRBD1. The ends lost 1 base at V and 5 bases at J; junction bases unmatched: 23. Germline loops: CDR1 MDHEN, CDR2 SYDVKM. The CDR3 is made up of 20 amino acids. The CDR3 bases are TGTGCCAGCAGTTTATCGACCTCGTTGATGGGACAGAAGAAATCTGACGAGCAGTACTTC. This gives the protein CASSLSTSLMGQKKSDEQYF. The full variable domain, rest sourced from reference TRBV28 and TRBJ2-7, is DVKVTQSSRYLVKRTGEKVFLECVQDMDHENMFWYRQDPGLGLRLIYFSYDVKMKEKGDIPEGYSVSREKKERFSLILESASTNQTSMYLCASSLSTSLMGQKKSDEQYFGPGTRLTVT.

The J gene is TRBJ2-2, the V gene TRBV5-6, with 9 bases that match TRBD1. This CDR3 contains 16 residues. V shed 4 bases and J 2 bases; nucleotides not matched to a gene: 6. Germline lookup yields CDR1 SGHDT and CDR2 YYEEEE. The CDR3 spells CASSPPGQGNTGELFF. In nucleotides, the CDR3 is TGTGCCAGCAGCCCTCCGGGACAGGGAAACACCGGGGAGCTGTTTTTT.